Below are 5 T cell receptor beta chains sequenced from a single sample in a study of OX40 agonist ivuxolimab in advanced cancers. Assay: immunoSEQ multiplex PCR; the TCRdb copy retains only in-frame clones and omits some. The profile covers around 87,000 clones, with 94% appearing a single time and 2% to 3% taken by the ten largest. The sequencing used CD4+ or CD8+ T cells sorted from blood, collected in a trial of the OX40 agonist ivuxolimab. The receptors here all came from an adult with an advanced solid tumor such as melanoma, head and neck, liver or kidney cancer.

The rearrangement joins TRBV6-6 to TRBJ1-2, with D unclear. V was pared by 0 bases and J by 0 bases, with 8 bases between. Germline V gives CDR1 MNHNY, CDR2 SVGAGI (reference sequence). This CDR3 is built from 15 residues. The DNA of the CDR3 is TGTGCCAGCAGTTACTCGGGCCAGGCTAACTATGGCTACACCTTC. It specifies CASSYSGQANYGYTF.

A single count supports this clone. This sequence joins TRBV4-3 and TRBJ2-1, with D perhaps being TRBD1 or TRBD2 (7 bases each). The CDR3 loop spans 15 amino acids. The germline gives CDR1 LGHNA, CDR2 YSLEER. V lost 1 base to trimming and J lost 4 bases, with 11 bases between them. In DNA form, the CDR3 reads TGCGCCAGCAGCCAAGGCCAGGGGGGGTACAATGAGCAGTTCTTC. It yields the protein CASSQGQGGYNEQFF.

The V gene is TRBV5-4, the J gene TRBJ2-1; the match to TRBD2 covers 10 bases. Looked up from germline, CDR1 is SGHNT and CDR2 is YYREEE (reference sequence). Unmatched junction bases numbered 16, after V lost 4 bases and J lost 9 bases. CDR3 length equals 17 residues. CDR3 in DNA: TGTGCCAGCAGCCCCGGTTCTAGCGGGAGCCCAAACGGTGAGCAGTTCTTC. Residues: CASSPGSSGSPNGEQFF.

V gene TRBV6-5 combines with J gene TRBJ1-2; 9 bases are a match to TRBD1. The CDR3 is made up of 13 amino acids. Germline V gene lookup returns CDR1 MNHEY and CDR2 SVGAGI. Germline trimming cut 6 bases from V and 7 bases from J; bases unmatched to any gene: 6. CDR3 sequence: CASSYRGLAGYTF. As DNA, the CDR3 is TGTGCCAGCAGCTACAGGGGGCTCGCTGGCTACACCTTC.

The CDR3, as DNA: TGTGCCAGCAGCTTCGACAGAGGCTATGGCTACACCTTC. It is translated as CASSFDRGYGYTF. The V and J genes are TRBV11-3 and TRBJ1-2, with a possible D match to TRBD1 (5 bases). There are 13 residues in the CDR3. The V gene's germline CDR1 is SGHNT and CDR2 YENEEA. Trimming pared 3 bases from V and 4 bases from J, leaving 9 bases between.